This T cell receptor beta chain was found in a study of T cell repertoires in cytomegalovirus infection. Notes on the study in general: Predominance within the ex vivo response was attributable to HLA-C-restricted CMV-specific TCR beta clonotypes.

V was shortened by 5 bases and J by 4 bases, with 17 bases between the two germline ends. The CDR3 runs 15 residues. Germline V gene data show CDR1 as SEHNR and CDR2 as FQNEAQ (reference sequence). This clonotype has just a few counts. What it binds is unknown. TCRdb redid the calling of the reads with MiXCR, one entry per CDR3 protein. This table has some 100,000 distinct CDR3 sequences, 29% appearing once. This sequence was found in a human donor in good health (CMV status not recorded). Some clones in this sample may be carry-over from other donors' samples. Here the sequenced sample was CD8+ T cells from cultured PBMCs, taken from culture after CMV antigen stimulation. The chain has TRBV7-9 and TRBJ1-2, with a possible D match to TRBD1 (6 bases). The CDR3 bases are TGTGCCAGCAGCCAGGCGGCCAGGGGACCCTATGGCTACACCTTC. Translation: CASSQAARGPYGYTF.